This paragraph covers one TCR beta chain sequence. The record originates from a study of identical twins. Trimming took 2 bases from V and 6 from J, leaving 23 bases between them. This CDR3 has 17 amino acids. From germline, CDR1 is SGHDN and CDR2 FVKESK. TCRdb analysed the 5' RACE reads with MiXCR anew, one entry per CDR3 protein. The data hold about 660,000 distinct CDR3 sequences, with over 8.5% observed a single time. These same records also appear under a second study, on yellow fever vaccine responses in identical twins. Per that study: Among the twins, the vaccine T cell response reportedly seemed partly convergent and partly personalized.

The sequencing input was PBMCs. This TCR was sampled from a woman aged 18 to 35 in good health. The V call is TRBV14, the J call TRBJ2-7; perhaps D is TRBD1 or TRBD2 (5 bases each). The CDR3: CASSQRSPGPLLFEQYF. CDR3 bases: TGTGCCAGCAGCCAACGAAGCCCGGGACCGCTTCTCTTCGAGCAGTACTTC. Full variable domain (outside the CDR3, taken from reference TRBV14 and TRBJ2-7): EAGVTQFPSHSVIEKGQTVTLRCDPISGHDNLYWYRRVMGKEIKFLLHFVKESKQDESGMPNNRFLAERTGGTYSTLKVQPAELEDSGVYFCASSQRSPGPLLFEQYFGPGTRLTVT.